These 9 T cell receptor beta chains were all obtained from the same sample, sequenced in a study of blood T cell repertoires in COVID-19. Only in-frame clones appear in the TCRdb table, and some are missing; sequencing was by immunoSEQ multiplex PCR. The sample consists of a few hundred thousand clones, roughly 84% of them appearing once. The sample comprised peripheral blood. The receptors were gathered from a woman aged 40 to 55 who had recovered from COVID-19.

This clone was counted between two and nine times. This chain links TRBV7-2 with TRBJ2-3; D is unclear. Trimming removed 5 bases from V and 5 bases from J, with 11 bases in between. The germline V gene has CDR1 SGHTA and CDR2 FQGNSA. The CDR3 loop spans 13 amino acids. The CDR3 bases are TGTGCCAGCAGCACCGGCGGCGGAGATACGCAGTATTTT. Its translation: CASSTGGGDTQYF.

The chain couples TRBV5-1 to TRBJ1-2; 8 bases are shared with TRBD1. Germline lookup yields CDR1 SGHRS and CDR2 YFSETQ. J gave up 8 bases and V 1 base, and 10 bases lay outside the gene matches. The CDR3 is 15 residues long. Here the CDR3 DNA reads TGCGCCAGCAGCTTGTGGACAGGGTCACCTTGGGGCTACACCTTC. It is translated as CASSLWTGSPWGYTF. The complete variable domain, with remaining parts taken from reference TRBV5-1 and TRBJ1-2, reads KAGVTQTPRYLIKTRGQQVTLSCSPISGHRSVSWYQQTPGQGLQFLFEYFSETQRNKGNFPGRFSGRQFSNSRSEMNVSTLELGDSALYLCASSLWTGSPWGYTFGSGTRLTVV.

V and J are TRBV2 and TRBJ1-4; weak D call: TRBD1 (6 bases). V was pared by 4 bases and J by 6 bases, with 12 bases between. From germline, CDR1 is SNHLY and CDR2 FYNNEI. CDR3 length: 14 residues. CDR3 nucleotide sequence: TGTGCCAGCAGTGTAGGGACAATGGATGAAAAACTGTTTTTT. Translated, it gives CASSVGTMDEKLFF.

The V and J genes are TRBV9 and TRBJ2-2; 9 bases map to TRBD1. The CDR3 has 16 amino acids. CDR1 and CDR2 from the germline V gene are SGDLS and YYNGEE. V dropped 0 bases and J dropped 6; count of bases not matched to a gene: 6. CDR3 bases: TGTGCCAGCAGCGTAGGGGGACAGGGATTTGCCGGGGAGCTGTTTTTT. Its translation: CASSVGGQGFAGELFF.

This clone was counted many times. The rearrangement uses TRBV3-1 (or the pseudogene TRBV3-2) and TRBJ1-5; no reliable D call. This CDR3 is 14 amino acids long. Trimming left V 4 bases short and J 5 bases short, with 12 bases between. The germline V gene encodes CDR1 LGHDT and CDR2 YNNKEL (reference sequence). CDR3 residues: CASSPPGGDQPQHF. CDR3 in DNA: TGTGCCAGCAGCCCCCCAGGAGGCGATCAGCCCCAGCATTTT.

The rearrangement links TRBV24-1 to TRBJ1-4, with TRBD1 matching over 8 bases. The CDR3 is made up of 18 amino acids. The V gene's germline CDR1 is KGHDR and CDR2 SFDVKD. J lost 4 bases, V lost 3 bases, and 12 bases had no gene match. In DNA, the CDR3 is TGTGCCACCAGTGATATCTTTCAGGGGGCGCGTCTTAATGAAAAACTGTTTTTT. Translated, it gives CATSDIFQGARLNEKLFF.

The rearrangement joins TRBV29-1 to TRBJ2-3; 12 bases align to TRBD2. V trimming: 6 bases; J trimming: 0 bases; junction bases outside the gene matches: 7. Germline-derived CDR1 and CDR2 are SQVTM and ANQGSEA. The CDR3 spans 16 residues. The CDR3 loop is CSVGTSGGSSTDTQYF. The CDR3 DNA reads TGCAGCGTGGGAACTAGCGGGGGGTCTAGCACAGATACGCAGTATTTT.

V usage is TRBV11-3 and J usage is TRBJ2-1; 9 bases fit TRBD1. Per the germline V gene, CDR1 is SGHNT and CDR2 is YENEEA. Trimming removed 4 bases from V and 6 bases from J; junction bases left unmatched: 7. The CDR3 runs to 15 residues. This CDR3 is CASSYGQGRINEQFF. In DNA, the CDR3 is TGTGCCAGCAGCTACGGACAGGGGCGCATCAATGAGCAGTTCTTC.

This chain's CDR3 is CASSLSQGGSTDTQYF. CDR3 nucleotides: TGCGCCAGCAGCTTAAGTCAGGGAGGTAGCACAGATACGCAGTATTTT. The gene calls are TRBV5-1 and TRBJ2-3; D is possibly TRBD2 (6 bases). Per germline, CDR1 SGHRS and CDR2 YFSETQ. The CDR3 contains 16 residues. V was trimmed by 2 bases and J by 0 bases, leaving 13 bases between them. Full variable domain (missing parts from reference TRBV5-1 and TRBJ2-3): KAGVTQTPRYLIKTRGQQVTLSCSPISGHRSVSWYQQTPGQGLQFLFEYFSETQRNKGNFPGRFSGRQFSNSRSEMNVSTLELGDSALYLCASSLSQGGSTDTQYFGPGTRLTVL.